This T cell receptor (beta chain) was retrieved from a study of cytomegalovirus exposure and HLA in healthy donors. Notes on the study in general: TCR beta chains numbering some 160 were designated cytomegalovirus-associated.

The PCR was carried out with 60 Vbeta primers and 13 Jbeta primers. Clones were sequenced by immunoSEQ multiplex PCR, and TCRdb holds only the in-frame ones, with some missing. The sample lists more than 30,000 clones, 74% seen once, with 6.3% in the top ten. Each donor's status was that of a healthy bone marrow donor. With regard to this clone: Antigen specificity is unknown.

The J segment lost 7 bases and the V segment lost 8 bases, leaving 6 bases of the junction unmatched. Germline V gene lookup returns CDR1 SNHLY and CDR2 FYNNEI. The CDR3 loop spans 15 amino acids. This clonotype was sampled from a man aged 25-45 years in good health and CMV-seronegative. V and J are TRBV2 and TRBJ2-1; 15 bases line up with TRBD2. The sample was PBMCs. The CDR3 nucleotides read TGTGCCAGCCGCCCCGGGACTAGCGGGAGGAATGAGCAGTTCTTC. This gives the protein CASRPGTSGRNEQFF.